Below, 15 T cell receptor beta chains from the same sample are listed, as sequenced in a study of OX40 agonist ivuxolimab in advanced cancers. Library prep was done by the immunoSEQ multiplex PCR assay. This immuneACCESS table, as held by TCRdb, lists in-frame sequences with V and J called but not all clones. Of the missing ones, under half trace to an unresolved V gene in checked studies; the others have no known cause. This sample comprises roughly 130,000 clones, just over 90% of them detected only once. Of the sample, approximately 0.15% falls within the top ten clones. This specimen consisted of CD4+ or CD8+ T cells sorted from blood, obtained in a trial of the OX40 agonist ivuxolimab. The receptors originated from an adult with an advanced solid tumor such as melanoma, head and neck, liver or kidney cancer.

This clone was detected once. The chain is built from TRBV6-5 and TRBJ1-2; no firm D call. Germline lookup yields CDR1 MNHEY and CDR2 SVGAGI. This CDR3 region has 15 residues. The V end was cut by 3 bases, the J end by 3 bases, with 14 bases between. The CDR3 nucleotides read TGTGCCAGCAGTTATTTTCCAGGAAGGGACTATGGCTACACCTTC. It specifies CASSYFPGRDYGYTF.

The CDR3 loop is CASSLRTSGSYEQYF. The CDR3 DNA sequence: TGTGCCAGCAGCTTACGGACTAGTGGCTCCTACGAGCAGTACTTC. This chain uses TRBV7-2 with TRBJ2-7; 7 nucleotides line up with TRBD2. The CDR3 runs to 15 residues. The ends lost 2 bases at V and 0 bases at J; junction bases unmatched: 4. Germline CDR1 reads SGHTA; CDR2 reads FQGNSA.

The V gene is TRBV11-2, the J gene TRBJ2-6; no clear D gene. The germline V gene encodes CDR1 SGHAT and CDR2 FQNNGV. CDR3 length: 15 amino acids. The V gene lost 3 bases and the J gene lost 0 bases, with 6 bases spanning the gap. This CDR3 is CASSFPSSGANVLTF. CDR3 in DNA: TGTGCCAGCAGCTTTCCAAGCTCTGGGGCCAACGTCCTGACTTTC.

The V gene is TRBV5-1, the J gene TRBJ2-1; D gene uncertain. The length of the CDR3 is 14 residues. Deletions cut 0 bases from V and 0 bases from J, with 4 bases between. The germline V gene has CDR1 SGHRS and CDR2 YFSETQ. CDR3 amino acids: CASSLGDSYNEQFF. The CDR3 bases are TGCGCCAGCAGCTTGGGGGACTCCTACAATGAGCAGTTCTTC.

The chain uses TRBV5-4 and TRBJ2-1; tentatively, D is TRBD1 (6 bases). Germline lookup yields CDR1 SGHNT and CDR2 YYREEE (reference sequence). This CDR3 contains 15 residues. The germline V and J ends were trimmed by 2 bases and 9 bases, with 18 bases remaining between them. The chain's CDR3 is CASSFGGAGAVEQFF. The DNA for the CDR3 is TGTGCCAGCAGCTTTGGAGGAGCAGGGGCAGTTGAGCAGTTCTTC.

V is TRBV6-6 and J is TRBJ2-5, with D unclear. V was clipped by 5 bases and J by 5 bases, with 6 bases between them. This CDR3 spans 11 amino acids. Germline CDR1 is MNHNY and CDR2 is SVGAGI (reference sequence). Here the CDR3 DNA reads TGTGCCAGCAGTAGGGCGGAGACCCAGTACTTC. As protein: CASSRAETQYF.

The chain has TRBV6-5 and TRBJ1-4; perhaps TRBD1 as D (5 bases). V lost 4 bases and J lost 6, with 12 bases in between. Germline assignment: CDR1 MNHEY and CDR2 SVGAGI. This CDR3 spans 14 amino acids. The CDR3 here is CASSSGHLYEKLFF. In DNA form, the CDR3 reads TGTGCCAGCAGTTCTGGACATCTTTATGAAAAACTGTTTTTT.

The rearrangement uses TRBV20-1 and TRBJ2-3, with unresolved D. Trimming took 4 bases from V and 6 from J, leaving 8 bases between them. The CDR3 runs to 11 residues. In germline, CDR1 is DFQATT, CDR2 SNEGSKA (reference sequence). In DNA form, the CDR3 reads TGCAGTGCTATCCTTACGGATACGCAGTATTTT. Translated: CSAILTDTQYF.

This chain connects TRBV28 to TRBJ2-3; weak D call: TRBD2 (5 bases). CDR3 length: 15 residues. The V end lost 6 bases, the J end lost 0 bases, and 13 bases lay between the germline ends. Germline values: CDR1 MDHEN, CDR2 SYDVKM. CDR3 DNA: TGTGCCAGCAGACTGGGGAGTACAAGCACAGATACGCAGTATTTT. Protein product: CASRLGSTSTDTQYF.

This rearrangement joins TRBV28 to TRBJ2-7, with TRBD2 identical over 8 bases. Trimming removed 2 bases from V and 4 bases from J; junction bases left unmatched: 4. Germline values: CDR1 MDHEN, CDR2 SYDVKM. This CDR3 is 14 amino acids long. CDR3 sequence reads: CASSLNSGTYEQYF. In DNA, the CDR3 is TGTGCCAGCAGTTTAAATAGCGGGACGTACGAGCAGTACTTC.

The chain carries TRBV18 and TRBJ2-7, with TRBD2 as a possible D gene (5 bases). Per the germline V gene, CDR1 is KGHSH and CDR2 is LQKENI. V dropped 0 bases and J dropped 3 bases, with 12 bases sitting between them. The CDR3 is 15 amino acids. CDR3 sequence reads: CASSPPASFRYEQYF. CDR3 nucleotides: TGTGCCAGCTCACCACCGGCTAGCTTTCGCTACGAGCAGTACTTC.

The J gene is TRBJ2-1, the V gene TRBV10-3, with D hard to call. There are 11 residues in the CDR3. Germline lookup yields CDR1 ENHRY and CDR2 SYGVKD. V lost 6 bases, J lost 7 bases, and 7 bases lay in between. The CDR3: CAISLKNEQFF. CDR3 in DNA: TGTGCCATCAGCCTCAAGAATGAGCAGTTCTTC.

On this clone: Since the CDR3 does not end with the conserved phenylalanine or tryptophan, this likely comes from a read error. The DNA is omitted, as the CDR3 cannot be located on it reliably, and the CDR3 follows TCRdb's listing. The chain couples TRBV6-5 to TRBJ1-2; the table calls TRBD1, which could not be checked here. Germline CDR1 is MNHEY and CDR2 is SVGAGI. The CDR3 is 14 amino acids long, termini counted. The CDR3 spells CASSSPGTGDPPAL.

The chain couples TRBV6-5 to TRBJ1-5, with 9 nucleotides matching TRBD1. This CDR3 spans 15 amino acids. With V trimmed by 6 bases and J by 5 bases, 8 bases remained unmatched. CDR1 and CDR2 (germline): MNHEY, SVGAGI. The CDR3 loop is CASSATGGPYQPQHF. CDR3 nucleotide sequence: TGTGCCAGCAGCGCGACAGGGGGTCCGTATCAGCCCCAGCATTTT.

As DNA, the CDR3 is TGTGCCAGCAGCTTAACTTCCGGAGCCGGAAACACCATATATTTT. It is translated as CASSLTSGAGNTIYF. The chain joins TRBV7-2 to TRBJ1-3; D remains ambiguous. Germline V gene sequence: CDR1 SGHTA, CDR2 FQGNSA. The CDR3 loop spans 15 amino acids. V gave up 2 bases and J gave up 4 bases, with 12 bases separating them.